These 14 T cell receptor beta chains were sequenced from one sample in a study of beta chain features in type 1 diabetes. Study findings and constraints: Shortening that was moderate but significant affected the TCRB CDR3s of Type 1 diabetes patients in all four CD4+ subsets.

Their antigens remain unidentified. Every bit of the isolated RNA underwent reverse transcription, so sequencing read expressed TCRB transcripts. Data came from immunoSEQ multiplex PCR; TCRdb stores just in-frame clones and leaves some out. The sample has about 700,000 clones, over 10% seen once. Input material: naive CD4+ T cells from blood. The receptors here all came from a man between 18 and 35 years old with type 1 diabetes.

The chain couples TRBV29-1 to TRBJ2-1; D could derive from TRBD1 or TRBD2 (5 bases each). The CDR3 has 15 residues. Germline CDR1 SQVTM, CDR2 ANQGSEA. Trimming shortened V by 6 bases and J by 3 bases, and 18 bases separated the two germline ends. The CDR3 is CSVAPGTSDYNEQFF. As DNA, the CDR3 is TGCAGCGTCGCGCCGGGGACGTCGGACTACAATGAGCAGTTCTTC.

The sample holds a few counts of this clone. The genes are TRBV18 and TRBJ1-6; no reliable D call. Germline V gives CDR1 KGHSH, CDR2 LQKENI. This CDR3 spans 12 amino acids. Trimming cost V 3 bases and J 14 bases, with 11 bases left between them. The CDR3 DNA reads as TGTGCCAGCTCACCCAATGGCAACACCCTCCACTTT. Its protein product is CASSPNGNTLHF. The full variable domain, rest sourced from reference TRBV18 and TRBJ1-6, is NAGVMQNPRHLVRRRGQEARLRCSPMKGHSHVYWYRQLPEEGLKFMVYLQKENIIDESGMPKERFSAEFPKEGPSILRIQQVVRGDSAAYFCASSPNGNTLHFGNGTRLTVT.

The chain is built from TRBV9 and TRBJ1-4; possible D gene TRBD1, 6 bases. V shed 3 bases and J shed 5 bases, with 14 bases lying between them. The CDR3 runs 15 residues. Germline V gives CDR1 SGDLS, CDR2 YYNGEE. The CDR3 is CASSGGGSTNEKLFF. The CDR3 DNA reads as TGTGCCAGCAGCGGAGGGGGATCCACGAATGAAAAACTGTTTTTT.

The gene calls are TRBV30 and TRBJ1-1; no reliable D call. Germline CDR1 is GTSNPN and CDR2 is SVGIG (reference sequence). Trimming shortened V by 1 base and J by 1 base, and 10 bases separated the two germline ends. The CDR3 has 14 amino acids. The CDR3 nucleotides are TGTGCCTGGAGTGCCCGGATGTGGAACACTGAAGCTTTCTTT. This codes for CAWSARMWNTEAFF. The variable domain in full, completed from reference TRBV30 and TRBJ1-1, reads SQTIHQWPATLVQPVGSPLSLECTVEGTSNPNLYWYRQAAGRGLQLLFYSVGIGQISSEVPQNLSASRPQDRQFILSSKKLLLSDSGFYLCAWSARMWNTEAFFGQGTRLTVV.

This clone was counted a few times. This chain connects TRBV6-1 to TRBJ2-2, with no clear D. Per the germline V gene, CDR1 is MNHNS and CDR2 is SASEGT. The CDR3 is 14 residues long. With 6 bases removed from V and 1 base from J, the gap between germline ends came to 9 bases. The CDR3 nucleotides read TGTGCCAGCAGAGAGACCCGGAACACCGGGGAGCTGTTTTTT. It specifies CASRETRNTGELFF.

The rearrangement links TRBV19 to TRBJ2-3, with 8 bases lining up with TRBD2. Germline CDR1 is LNHDA and CDR2 is SQIVND (reference sequence). The V gene end was trimmed by 5 bases and the J gene end by 0 bases; junction bases not matched to a gene: 4. The CDR3 covers 15 residues. The CDR3 sequence: CASSRQRGSTDTQYF. DNA of the CDR3: TGTGCCAGTAGTCGTCAGCGGGGGAGCACAGATACGCAGTATTTT. Full variable domain (remainder filled in from reference TRBV19 and TRBJ2-3): DGGITQSPKYLFRKEGQNVTLSCEQNLNHDAMYWYRQDPGQGLRLIYYSQIVNDFQKGDIAEGYSVSREKKESFPLTVTSAQKNPTAFYLCASSRQRGSTDTQYFGPGTRLTVL.

V gene TRBV5-1 combines with J gene TRBJ1-5; unclear D gene. Germline V CDR1 and CDR2: SGHRS, YFSETQ. The germline V and J ends were trimmed by 0 bases and 5 bases, with 9 bases remaining between them. The CDR3 sequence is 14 residues long. CDR3 DNA sequence: TGCGCCAGCAGCTTGGGGGCAGGTGATCAGCCCCAGCATTTT. The encoded protein is CASSLGAGDQPQHF. Full variable domain (outside the CDR3, taken from reference TRBV5-1 and TRBJ1-5): KAGVTQTPRYLIKTRGQQVTLSCSPISGHRSVSWYQQTPGQGLQFLFEYFSETQRNKGNFPGRFSGRQFSNSRSEMNVSTLELGDSALYLCASSLGAGDQPQHFGDGTRLSIL.

This chain connects TRBV7-8 to TRBJ1-6, with TRBD1 as a possible D gene (5 bases). Per germline, CDR1 SGHVS and CDR2 FQNEAQ. The CDR3 loop spans 15 amino acids. Trimming removed 5 bases at V and 1 base at J, with 9 bases between. The CDR3 here is CASSAGGSYNSPLHF. The CDR3 nucleotides are TGTGCCAGCAGCGCGGGGGGATCCTATAATTCACCCCTCCACTTT.

This sequence joins TRBV18 and TRBJ1-2; 11 bases agree with TRBD1. Germline loops: CDR1 KGHSH, CDR2 LQKENI. V lost 3 bases and J lost 5; bases outside the gene matches: 8. CDR3 length: 16 residues. DNA of the CDR3: TGTGCCAGCTCACCCGCTACCGGGACAGGGGGATATGGCTACACCTTC. Amino acids: CASSPATGTGGYGYTF.

This clone occurred a few times. This chain connects TRBV9 to TRBJ2-2, with 10 bases fitting TRBD2. The CDR3 has 17 residues. Germline lookup yields CDR1 SGDLS and CDR2 YYNGEE. The ends lost 0 bases at V and 1 base at J; junction bases unmatched: 3. This CDR3 reads CASSVGASGGNTGELFF. The CDR3 DNA reads as TGTGCCAGCAGCGTAGGTGCTAGCGGGGGGAACACCGGGGAGCTGTTTTTT.

The table lists this clone with a few counts. The chain combines TRBV30 with TRBJ2-7, with D possibly TRBD1 on 5 matching bases. Germline assignment: CDR1 GTSNPN and CDR2 SVGIG (reference sequence). This CDR3 is 12 amino acids long. V dropped 4 bases and J dropped 0 bases, with 7 bases sitting between them. Here the CDR3 reads CAWKQASYEQYF. CDR3 in DNA: TGTGCCTGGAAACAGGCCTCCTACGAGCAGTACTTC.

This chain connects TRBV5-1 to TRBJ2-1, with 8 nucleotides matching TRBD2. From germline, CDR1 is SGHRS and CDR2 YFSETQ. This CDR3 is built from 15 residues. The junction had 2 bases not matched to a gene; V was cut back by 2 bases and J by 1 base. CDR3 nucleotide sequence: TGCGCCAGCAGCTTTAGCGGGGTTTCCTACAATGAGCAGTTCTTC. Amino acids: CASSFSGVSYNEQFF.

In its sample, this clone was seen a few times. The chain is built from TRBV7-9 and TRBJ1-2; 7 nucleotides agree with TRBD1. The V gene end was trimmed by 3 bases and the J gene end by 3 bases; junction bases not matched to a gene: 10. The CDR3 loop spans 16 amino acids. The germline V gene has CDR1 SEHNR and CDR2 FQNEAQ (reference sequence). This CDR3 is CASSFGDRQGDYGYTF. CDR3 nucleotide sequence: TGTGCCAGCAGCTTCGGAGACCGACAGGGCGACTATGGCTACACCTTC.

The chain links TRBV30 to TRBJ1-1; D ambiguous. V lost 0 bases and J lost 3, with 8 bases in between. The CDR3 runs to 13 residues. Looked up from germline, CDR1 is GTSNPN and CDR2 is SVGIG (reference sequence). The CDR3 DNA sequence: TGTGCCTGGAGTGTTTTAGTAGACACTGAAGCTTTCTTT. Its protein is CAWSVLVDTEAFF.